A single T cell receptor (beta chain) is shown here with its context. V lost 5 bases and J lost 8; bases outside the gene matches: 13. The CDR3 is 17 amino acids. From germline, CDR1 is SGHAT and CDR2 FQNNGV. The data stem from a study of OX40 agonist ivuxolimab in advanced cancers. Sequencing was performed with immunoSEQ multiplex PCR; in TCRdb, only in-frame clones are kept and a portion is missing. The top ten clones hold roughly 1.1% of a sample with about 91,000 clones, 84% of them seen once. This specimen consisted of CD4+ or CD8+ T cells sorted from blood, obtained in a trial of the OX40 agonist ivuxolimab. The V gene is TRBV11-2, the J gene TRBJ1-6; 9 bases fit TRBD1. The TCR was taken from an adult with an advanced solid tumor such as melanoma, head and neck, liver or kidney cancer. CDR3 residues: CASSPRPGQGSYSPLHF. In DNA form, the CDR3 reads TGTGCCAGCAGCCCCCGACCGGGACAGGGTTCGTATTCACCCCTCCACTTT. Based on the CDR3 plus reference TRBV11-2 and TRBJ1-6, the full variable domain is EAGVAQSPRYKIIEKRQSVAFWCNPISGHATLYWYQQILGQGPKLLIQFQNNGVVDDSQLPKDRFSAERLKGVDSTLKIQPAKLEDSAVYLCASSPRPGQGSYSPLHFGNGTRLTVT.